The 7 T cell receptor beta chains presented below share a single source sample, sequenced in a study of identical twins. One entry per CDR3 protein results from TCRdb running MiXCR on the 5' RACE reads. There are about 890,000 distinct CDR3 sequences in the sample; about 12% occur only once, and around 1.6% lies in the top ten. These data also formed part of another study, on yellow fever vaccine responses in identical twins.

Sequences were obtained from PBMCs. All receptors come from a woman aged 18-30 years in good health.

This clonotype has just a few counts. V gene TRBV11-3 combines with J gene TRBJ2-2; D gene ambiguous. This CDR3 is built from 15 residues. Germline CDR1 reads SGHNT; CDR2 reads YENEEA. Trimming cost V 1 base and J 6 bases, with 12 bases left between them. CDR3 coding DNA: TGTGCCAGCAGCTTAGGGCGCTACCGGGCCGGGGAGCTGTTTTTT. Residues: CASSLGRYRAGELFF. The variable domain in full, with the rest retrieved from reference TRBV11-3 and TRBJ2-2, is EAGVVQSPRYKIIEKKQPVAFWCNPISGHNTLYWYLQNLGQGPELLIRYENEEAVDDSQLPKDRFSAERLKGVDSTLKIQPAELGDSAVYLCASSLGRYRAGELFFGEGSRLTVL.

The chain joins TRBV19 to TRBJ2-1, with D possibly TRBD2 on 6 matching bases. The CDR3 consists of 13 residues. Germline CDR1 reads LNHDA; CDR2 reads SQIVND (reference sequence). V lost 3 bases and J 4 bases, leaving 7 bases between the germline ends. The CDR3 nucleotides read TGTGCCAGTAGTATGACTAGTTACAATGAGCAGTTCTTC. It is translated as CASSMTSYNEQFF.

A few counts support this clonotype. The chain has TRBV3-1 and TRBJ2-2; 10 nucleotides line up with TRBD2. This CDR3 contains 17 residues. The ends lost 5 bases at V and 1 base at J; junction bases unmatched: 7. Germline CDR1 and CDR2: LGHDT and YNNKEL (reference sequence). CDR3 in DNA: TGTGCCAGCAGCTTCCCGAGGACTAGCGGGAACACCGGGGAGCTGTTTTTT. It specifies CASSFPRTSGNTGELFF.

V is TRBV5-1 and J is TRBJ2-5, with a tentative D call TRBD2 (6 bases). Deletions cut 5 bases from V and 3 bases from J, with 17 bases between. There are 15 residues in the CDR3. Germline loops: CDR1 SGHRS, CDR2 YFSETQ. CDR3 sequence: CASSQNGASEETQYF. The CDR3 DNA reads TGCGCCAGCAGTCAAAATGGGGCTAGCGAAGAGACCCAGTACTTC.

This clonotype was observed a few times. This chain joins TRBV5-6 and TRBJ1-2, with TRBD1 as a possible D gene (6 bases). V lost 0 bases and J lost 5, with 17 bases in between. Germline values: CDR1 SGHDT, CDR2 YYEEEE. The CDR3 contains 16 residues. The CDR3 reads CASSLGVRGRSYGYTF. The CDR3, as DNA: TGTGCCAGCAGCTTGGGCGTCAGGGGAAGGTCGTATGGCTACACCTTC.

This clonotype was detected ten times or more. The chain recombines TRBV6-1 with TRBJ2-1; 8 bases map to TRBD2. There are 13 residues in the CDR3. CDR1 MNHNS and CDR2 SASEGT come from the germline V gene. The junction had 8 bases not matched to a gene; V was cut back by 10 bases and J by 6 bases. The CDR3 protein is CAIRGTSSNEQFF. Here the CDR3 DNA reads TGTGCCATCCGCGGGACTAGTTCCAATGAGCAGTTCTTC.

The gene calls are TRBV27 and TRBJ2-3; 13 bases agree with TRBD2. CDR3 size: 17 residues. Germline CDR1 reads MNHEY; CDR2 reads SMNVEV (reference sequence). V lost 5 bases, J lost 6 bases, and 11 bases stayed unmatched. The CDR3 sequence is CASSLLTSGGPSDTQYF. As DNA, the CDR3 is TGTGCCAGCAGTCTATTGACTAGCGGGGGGCCCTCGGATACGCAGTATTTT.